This T cell receptor beta chain was observed in a study of cytomegalovirus exposure and HLA in healthy donors. Study results and limitations: Most of the TCR beta V segments (in an earlier analysis) were productive either about 87% or about 30% of the time.

V gave up 4 bases and J gave up 5 bases, with 20 bases separating them. The CDR3 is made up of 16 amino acids. Germline V gene sequence: CDR1 SGHKS, CDR2 YYEKEE (reference sequence). About this clone: The antigen is not known.

The PCR employed 60 Vbeta primers together with 13 Jbeta primers. The table came from immunoSEQ multiplex PCR; TCRdb's copy has only in-frame clones and leaves some out. This sample carries about 190,000 clones, roughly 80% of them seen once, and the ten largest clones take 2% to 3%. Input material: PBMCs. The chain links TRBV5-5 to TRBJ2-3; tentatively, D is TRBD1 (6 bases). The receptor was derived from a woman aged 45-65 years in good health and CMV-seropositive. The CDR3 DNA reads TGTGCCAGCAGCGACGGAAGGACCCAAGGGGGAGATACGCAGTATTTT. Its translation is CASSDGRTQGGDTQYF.